These 26 T cell receptor beta chains came from one sample sequenced in a study of blood T cell repertoires in COVID-19. The data were produced by immunoSEQ multiplex PCR, yet TCRdb's version contains in-frame clones alone and is incomplete. The table shows 250,000 or so clones, with roughly 83% occurring only once. Material for sequencing was peripheral blood. These receptors were taken from a man of 80 years or more with acute or convalescent COVID-19.

V gene TRBV6-5 combines with J gene TRBJ1-2; the match to TRBD1 covers 7 bases. The CDR3 covers 15 residues. The germline gives CDR1 MNHEY, CDR2 SVGAGI. V lost 4 bases to trimming and J lost 3 bases; unmatched junction nucleotides: 8. The CDR3 sequence: CASSFQGTAHYGYTF. In DNA form, the CDR3 reads TGTGCCAGCAGTTTCCAAGGGACAGCCCACTATGGCTACACCTTC.

The rearrangement joins TRBV28 to TRBJ2-2; D is perhaps TRBD1 (5 bases). V was cut by 7 bases and J by 6 bases, with 15 bases left in between. The CDR3 loop spans 14 amino acids. Germline CDR1 is MDHEN and CDR2 is SYDVKM. The CDR3 loop is CASNSRPGSGELFF. The CDR3 DNA follows: TGTGCCAGCAACTCTCGCCCAGGGTCCGGGGAGCTGTTTTTT.

The CDR3 loop reads CASRAAGNTEAFF. CDR3 DNA sequence: TGTGCCAGCAGGGCGGCTGGGAACACTGAAGCTTTCTTT. The V call is TRBV28, the J call TRBJ1-1, with no clear D. The CDR3 spans 13 residues. Deletions cut 6 bases from V and 1 base from J, with 9 bases between. Germline CDR1 reads MDHEN; CDR2 reads SYDVKM. Complete variable domain (other parts from reference TRBV28 and TRBJ1-1): DVKVTQSSRYLVKRTGEKVFLECVQDMDHENMFWYRQDPGLGLRLIYFSYDVKMKEKGDIPEGYSVSREKKERFSLILESASTNQTSMYLCASRAAGNTEAFFGQGTRLTVV.

The chain carries TRBV19 and TRBJ1-1; D not certain. Germline V gene data show CDR1 as LNHDA and CDR2 as SQIVND (reference sequence). The germline V and J ends were trimmed by 9 bases and 1 base, with 12 bases remaining between them. There are 13 residues in the CDR3. CDR3 DNA sequence: TGTGCCAGCCACCACCGGGAGAACACTGAAGCTTTCTTT. Translation gives CASHHRENTEAFF.

The chain has TRBV5-1 and TRBJ2-7; TRBD1 matches at 7 bases. The CDR3 consists of 15 residues. V lost 4 bases and J lost 3; bases outside the gene matches: 10. Per the germline V gene, CDR1 is SGHRS and CDR2 is YFSETQ. This chain's CDR3 is CASSAGQAPRYEQYF. CDR3 sequence (DNA): TGCGCCAGCAGCGCAGGACAGGCCCCCCGCTACGAGCAGTACTTC.

The chain joins TRBV28 to TRBJ1-2; 10 bases map to TRBD1. This CDR3 region has 15 residues. Germline CDR1 is MDHEN and CDR2 is SYDVKM. The V and J ends lost 7 bases and 5 bases, in that order; junction bases with no gene match: 10. CDR3 sequence (DNA): TGTGCCAGCACCATCGACAGGGGGCGTACGTATGGCTACACCTTC. This gives the protein CASTIDRGRTYGYTF.

The chain has TRBV7-9 and TRBJ1-2; no clear D gene. V was pared by 5 bases and J by 3 bases, with 7 bases between. Germline CDR1 SEHNR, CDR2 FQNEAQ (reference sequence). The CDR3 runs to 12 residues. The CDR3 loop reads CASSPPYYGYTF. The CDR3 nucleotides are TGTGCCAGCAGCCCCCCATACTATGGCTACACCTTC.

The J gene is TRBJ1-5, the V gene TRBV3-1 (or the pseudogene TRBV3-2); possible D gene TRBD1, 6 bases. CDR3 length: 16 residues. With 0 bases removed from V and 3 bases from J, the gap between germline ends came to 12 bases. Germline assignment: CDR1 LGHDT and CDR2 YNNKEL (reference sequence). Here the CDR3 DNA reads TGTGCCAGCAGCCAAGATAGAGGGGGAGACAATCAGCCCCAGCATTTT. Its protein is CASSQDRGGDNQPQHF.

With regard to this clone: This CDR3 is also generated by other DNA sequences in the sample. V and J are TRBV3-1 (or the pseudogene TRBV3-2) and TRBJ1-2, with 9 bases identical to TRBD1. The CDR3 covers 14 residues. V lost 3 bases, J lost 4 bases, and 3 bases stayed unmatched. CDR1 LGHDT and CDR2 YNNKEL come from the germline V gene (reference sequence). CDR3 amino acids: CASSQETGGYGYTF. The CDR3 DNA reads as TGTGCCAGCAGCCAGGAGACAGGGGGCTATGGCTACACCTTC.

V usage is TRBV4-2 and J usage is TRBJ1-4; 9 bases fit TRBD1. Unmatched junction bases numbered 4, after V lost 4 bases and J lost 4 bases. Germline V lookup: CDR1 LGHNA, CDR2 YNFKEQ. This CDR3 spans 15 amino acids. CDR3 nucleotides: TGTGCCAGCAGCCCACCGGGACAGGGTAATGAAAAACTGTTTTTT. Its translation is CASSPPGQGNEKLFF.

V usage is TRBV5-4 and J usage is TRBJ2-1; tentative D call: TRBD2 (5 bases). Trimming took off 7 bases at V and 7 bases at J, with 9 bases between the two ends. The CDR3 contains 11 residues. In germline, CDR1 is SGHNT, CDR2 YYREEE (reference sequence). CDR3 coding DNA: TGTGCCAGCGGTCCGGGGAATGAGCAGTTCTTC. Its translation: CASGPGNEQFF.

The chain employs TRBV7-4 and TRBJ2-3; 7 nucleotides match TRBD1. J was trimmed by 0 bases and V by 5 bases; bases with no gene match: 11. The CDR3 totals 17 residues. The germline CDR1 and CDR2 sequences are SGHVT and SQSDAQ. CDR3 sequence reads: CASSPRWGQKSTDTQYF. The CDR3 DNA follows: TGTGCCAGCAGCCCCCGTTGGGGACAGAAGAGCACAGATACGCAGTATTTT. Supplemented by reference TRBV7-4 and TRBJ2-3, the full variable domain reads GAGVSQSPRYKVAKRGRDVALRCDSISGHVTLYWYRQTLGQGSEVLTYSQSDAQRDKSGRPSGRFSAERPERSVSTLKIQRTEQGDSAVYLCASSPRWGQKSTDTQYFGPGTRLTVL.

The rearrangement links TRBV7-8 to TRBJ2-3; 7 bases are a match to TRBD1. The CDR3 is 16 amino acids. V was clipped by 5 bases and J by 2 bases; unmatched bases: 10. Germline lookup yields CDR1 SGHVS and CDR2 FQNEAQ. CDR3 nucleotides: TGTGCCAGCAGCCTTCTGACAGGGACCACCACAGATACGCAGTATTTT. Its protein is CASSLLTGTTTDTQYF.

This clone was detected ten times or more. This chain uses TRBV6-4 with TRBJ2-3; D is possibly TRBD2 (5 bases). V lost 3 bases, J lost 0 bases, and 10 bases lay in between. Germline lookup yields CDR1 MRHNA and CDR2 SNTAGT. The CDR3 sequence is 15 residues long. As DNA, the CDR3 is TGTGCCAGCAGTGAGGAGGCGGGCAGCACAGATACGCAGTATTTT. Translation: CASSEEAGSTDTQYF.

The genes are TRBV7-8 and TRBJ1-3; no clear D. V was clipped by 6 bases and J by 3 bases, with 15 bases between them. Germline-derived CDR1 and CDR2 are SGHVS and FQNEAQ. This CDR3 contains 15 residues. The CDR3 DNA is TGTGCCAGCAGGCTCCGGGAGGGAAATGGAAACACCATATATTTT. Protein sequence: CASRLREGNGNTIYF.

The chain joins TRBV19 to TRBJ2-1, with 8 nucleotides matching TRBD1. The CDR3 is 15 residues long. Germline V lookup: CDR1 LNHDA, CDR2 SQIVND (reference sequence). V was pared by 7 bases and J by 6 bases, with 11 bases of the junction left unmatched. The CDR3 is CASTISGGLGNEQFF. Here the CDR3 DNA reads TGTGCCAGTACCATATCAGGGGGCTTAGGCAATGAGCAGTTCTTC.

The gene calls are TRBV5-1 and TRBJ2-1; 7 nucleotides agree with TRBD2. This CDR3 contains 14 residues. J gave up 7 bases and V 4 bases, and 8 bases lay outside the gene matches. Germline-derived CDR1 and CDR2 are SGHRS and YFSETQ. CDR3 in DNA: TGCGCCAGCAGCGCCCGGGGGGTGAGTAATGAGCAGTTCTTC. Protein: CASSARGVSNEQFF.

This clone showed up just a few times. The identical CDR3 is also encoded by other nucleotide sequences in the sample. The V call is TRBV5-1, the J call TRBJ2-7; 10 bases match TRBD2. V shed 7 bases and J 2 bases; nucleotides not matched to a gene: 3. In germline, CDR1 is SGHRS, CDR2 YFSETQ. CDR3 size: 13 residues. The CDR3 protein is CASGLAGAYEQYF. The CDR3 DNA reads as TGCGCCAGCGGGCTAGCGGGGGCCTACGAGCAGTACTTC.

This chain links TRBV24-1 with TRBJ2-5; no clear D. V lost 3 bases, J lost 1 base, and 8 bases lay in between. The germline CDR1 and CDR2 sequences are KGHDR and SFDVKD. This CDR3 has 14 residues. In nucleotides, the CDR3 is TGTGCCACCAGTGATGGTGGCAGCCAAGAGACCCAGTACTTC. Protein sequence: CATSDGGSQETQYF.

The DNA for the CDR3 is TGTGCCAGCTCCCCGGGACAGGGTCTCCTTAGCAATCAGCCCCAGCATTTT. Its translation: CASSPGQGLLSNQPQHF. V is TRBV18 and J is TRBJ1-5, with 9 bases that match TRBD1. The CDR3 spans 17 residues. The germline V gene has CDR1 KGHSH and CDR2 LQKENI. After removal of 6 bases from V and 0 bases from J, the junction contained 9 bases not matched to a gene.

The rearrangement links TRBV14 to TRBJ1-1, with 8 nucleotides matching TRBD1. Per the germline V gene, CDR1 is SGHDN and CDR2 is FVKESK. The CDR3 is 15 residues long. The ends lost 3 bases at V and 5 bases at J; junction bases unmatched: 8. The CDR3 DNA reads as TGTGCCAGCAGCCAGAGGACAGGGAGGGGGACTGAAGCTTTCTTT. Translating gives CASSQRTGRGTEAFF.

Turning to this clone: At one end, the junction sequence differs from germline, possibly due to a read error. The J gene is TRBJ2-1, the V gene TRBV7-7; D possibly corresponds to TRBD1 (5 bases). CDR1 SSHAT and CDR2 FNYEAQ come from the germline V gene (reference sequence). The CDR3 has 13 residues. The CDR3 loop reads CASSLGQGGEQFF. The CDR3 DNA sequence: TGTGCTAGCAGCTTAGGCCAGGGTGGTGAGCAGTTCTTC.

This sequence joins TRBV4-3 and TRBJ1-1, with D possibly matching TRBD1 (5 bases). The CDR3 is 16 amino acids. Germline CDR1 reads LGHNA; CDR2 reads YSLEER. V was cut by 1 base and J by 6 bases, with 18 bases left in between. CDR3 in DNA: TGCGCCAGCAGCCAAGCAAACAAAGCAGGGTGGGCTGAAGCTTTCTTT. It specifies CASSQANKAGWAEAFF.

This clone has only one observation. A junction end diverges from the germline sequence, so it may reflect a read error. V is TRBV23-1 and J is TRBJ2-1; 9 bases map to TRBD1. TRBV23-1 is marked as an open reading frame, function uncertain. The CDR3 contains 11 residues. For the CDR3, the DNA is TGTGTATTGGGACAGGGAGAGGGGCAGTTCTTC. Its protein is CVLGQGEGQFF.

This chain connects TRBV6-6 to TRBJ1-2; 10 nucleotides match TRBD1. The CDR3 runs 14 residues. Losses at the gene ends were 11 bases for V and 3 bases for J; bases not matched to a gene: 9. Germline-derived CDR1 and CDR2 are MNHNY and SVGAGI (reference sequence). CDR3 nucleotide sequence: TGTGCCGGAAGGCCGGGACAGGGGTACTATGGCTACACCTTC. Translating gives CAGRPGQGYYGYTF.

The CDR3 spells CASSFPLAGVSNEQFF. For the CDR3, the DNA is TGTGCCAGCAGCTTTCCACTAGCGGGAGTTTCCAATGAGCAGTTCTTC. The rearrangement uses TRBV7-8 and TRBJ2-1, with TRBD2 matching over 11 bases. V was pared by 3 bases and J by 6 bases, with 7 bases of the junction left unmatched. Looked up from germline, CDR1 is SGHVS and CDR2 is FQNEAQ. The CDR3 is 16 amino acids.